The 18 T cell receptor beta chains listed next were all sequenced from one sample in a study of blood T cell repertoires in COVID-19. Clones were sequenced by immunoSEQ multiplex PCR, and TCRdb holds only the in-frame ones, with some missing. The profile shows around 250,000 clones, approximately 80% of them singletons. Material: peripheral blood. These TCRs come from a young woman with acute or convalescent COVID-19.

This clone was counted a single time. The chain links TRBV4-3 to TRBJ2-1; D is perhaps TRBD2 (6 bases). Germline CDR1 is LGHNA and CDR2 is YSLEER. The V and J ends lost 3 bases and 8 bases respectively, with 14 bases between them. The CDR3 spans 14 residues. CDR3 coding DNA: TGCGCCAGCAGCCAGAGATCGGGGGTGGATGAGCAGTTCTTC. Its protein is CASSQRSGVDEQFF.

The chain uses TRBV4-3 and TRBJ1-5; the D is unclear. The CDR3 sequence is 17 residues long. CDR1 LGHNA and CDR2 YSLEER come from the germline V gene. V was cut by 0 bases and J by 2 bases, with 14 bases left in between. The CDR3 protein is CASSQDLLGFGNQPQHF. In nucleotides, the CDR3 is TGCGCCAGCAGCCAAGATTTATTGGGCTTTGGCAATCAGCCCCAGCATTTT.

The chain recombines TRBV15 with TRBJ1-5; tentatively, D is TRBD1 (6 bases). This CDR3 is 14 amino acids long. The germline CDR1 and CDR2 sequences are LNHNV and YYDKDF (reference sequence). Trimming shortened V by 3 bases and J by 2 bases, and 8 bases separated the two germline ends. This CDR3 is CATSSRQGNQPQHF. CDR3 DNA sequence: TGTGCCACCAGCAGTAGACAGGGCAATCAGCCCCAGCATTTT. Together with reference TRBV15 and TRBJ1-5, the CDR3 gives the full variable domain: DAMVIQNPRYQVTQFGKPVTLSCSQTLNHNVMYWYQQKSSQAPKLLFHYYDKDFNNEADTPDNFQSRRPNTSFCFLDIRSPGLGDTAMYLCATSSRQGNQPQHFGDGTRLSIL.

This chain connects TRBV6-5 to TRBJ1-2; 12 bases match TRBD1. Per germline, CDR1 MNHEY and CDR2 SVGAGI. With 4 bases clipped from V and 8 bases from J, the junction kept 8 bases outside the gene matches. The CDR3 runs to 15 residues. CDR3 nucleotides: TGTGCCAGCAGTTCGGGGGGACAGGGGGCGCGAGGCTACACCTTC. It codes for CASSSGGQGARGYTF.

This clone was found once. V and J are TRBV29-1 and TRBJ2-3, with 8 bases matching TRBD2. V trimming: 4 bases; J trimming: 4 bases; junction bases outside the gene matches: 7. CDR1 and CDR2 (germline): SQVTM, ANQGSEA. The CDR3 spans 14 residues. CDR3 in DNA: TGCAGCGTTGTGCGGGGACTAGTTTCAGATACGCAGTATTTT. Its translation is CSVVRGLVSDTQYF.

This clone showed up just a few times. The gene calls are TRBV7-6 and TRBJ2-2; 7 bases map to TRBD1. The CDR3 has 14 amino acids. Unmatched junction bases numbered 7, after V lost 3 bases and J lost 9 bases. The V gene's germline CDR1 is SGHVS and CDR2 FNYEAQ. CDR3 in amino acids: CASSFRGQSRELFF. The DNA for the CDR3 is TGTGCCAGCAGCTTCCGGGGACAGTCCAGGGAGCTGTTTTTT.

The CDR3 nucleotides are TGTGCCAGCAGCCCCACCCGGACAGGTGGGATTATGAACACTGAAGCTTTCTTT. Translation: CASSPTRTGGIMNTEAFF. The chain uses TRBV7-9 and TRBJ1-1, with TRBD1 matching over 7 bases. V shed 5 bases and J 0 bases; nucleotides not matched to a gene: 15. The CDR3 extends over 18 amino acids. Germline-derived CDR1 and CDR2 are SEHNR and FQNEAQ (reference sequence).

This clone has ten or more counts. The rearrangement uses TRBV19 and TRBJ2-3; 14 nucleotides line up with TRBD2. With 3 bases clipped from V and 1 base from J, the junction kept 3 bases outside the gene matches. Germline lookup yields CDR1 LNHDA and CDR2 SQIVND (reference sequence). The CDR3 length is 17 residues. This CDR3 is CASSIGLAGGGTDTQYF. CDR3 nucleotides: TGTGCCAGTAGTATCGGACTAGCGGGAGGAGGCACAGATACGCAGTATTTT.

The chain joins TRBV6-2 or TRBV6-3 to TRBJ2-4; possibly TRBD1 for D (6 bases). The germline V gene has CDR1 MNHEY and CDR2 SVGEGT. The V gene lost 5 bases and the J gene lost 1 base, with 27 bases spanning the gap. The CDR3 covers 20 residues. The CDR3 region has the DNA TGTGCCAGCAGTACGATAAATTTACGAAGGGGGATTTGGGCCAAAAACATTCAGTACTTC. Translating it yields CASSTINLRRGIWAKNIQYF.

In this sample, this clone turned up once. The chain employs TRBV4-3 and TRBJ2-5; the D is unclear. The germline gives CDR1 LGHNA, CDR2 YSLEER. There are 13 residues in the CDR3. V lost 0 bases to trimming and J lost 4 bases, with 6 bases between them. This chain's CDR3 is CASSQDSRETQYF. CDR3 in DNA: TGCGCCAGCAGCCAAGATAGTCGAGAGACCCAGTACTTC.

The J gene is TRBJ2-1, the V gene TRBV11-1, with a possible D match to TRBD2 (6 bases). CDR1 is SGHAT, CDR2 FQDESV, per germline (reference sequence). V was trimmed by 5 bases and J by 4 bases, leaving 12 bases between them. The CDR3 consists of 14 residues. CDR3 sequence reads: CASSAGGEYNEQFF. The CDR3 coding sequence is TGTGCCAGCAGCGCGGGCGGGGAGTACAATGAGCAGTTCTTC. Complete variable domain (other parts from reference TRBV11-1 and TRBJ2-1): EAEVAQSPRYKITEKSQAVAFWCDPISGHATLYWYRQILGQGPELLVQFQDESVVDDSQLPKDRFSAERLKGVDSTLKIQPAELGDSAMYLCASSAGGEYNEQFFGPGTRLTVL.

V and J are TRBV12-2 and TRBJ2-7; TRBD1, the D gene given by the table, was not confirmed from the DNA. TRBV12-2 corresponds to a pseudogene. The CDR3 runs 14 residues. CDR3: CASRPRTFYYEQYF. Written as DNA, the CDR3 is TGTGCAAGTCGCCCACGGACATTCTACTACGAGCAGTACTTC.

This sequence joins TRBV28 and TRBJ2-1; possibly TRBD1 for D (6 bases). V lost 5 bases to trimming and J lost 11 bases, with 16 bases between them. Germline assignment: CDR1 MDHEN and CDR2 SYDVKM. CDR3 length: 13 residues. In nucleotides, the CDR3 is TGTGCCAGCAGTACAGGCCGGGACACCAAGCAGTTCTTC. Its protein is CASSTGRDTKQFF.

DNA for the CDR3: TGTGCCAGCCCCAAGGGGACTGAAGCTTTCTTT. Protein product: CASPKGTEAFF. The V and J genes are TRBV5-8 and TRBJ1-1; possible D gene TRBD1, 5 bases. The germline V gene encodes CDR1 SGHTS and CDR2 YDEGEE. The CDR3 contains 11 residues. V gave up 7 bases and J gave up 5 bases, with 9 bases separating them.

The rearrangement uses TRBV4-3 and TRBJ2-7; 8 bases fit TRBD2. Germline V gives CDR1 LGHNA, CDR2 YSLEER. Trimming cost V 1 base and J 7 bases; bases outside gene matches: 9. The CDR3 spans 15 residues. The CDR3 region is CASSQVPAGEREQYF. Here the CDR3 DNA reads TGCGCCAGCAGCCAAGTCCCAGCGGGGGAGAGGGAGCAGTACTTC.

This CDR3 reads CASSSDRQGASSYEQYF. Here the CDR3 DNA reads TGTGCCAGCAGTTCCGACCGACAGGGGGCCAGCTCCTACGAGCAGTACTTC. J is TRBJ2-7 and V is TRBV27; 10 nucleotides match TRBD1. The CDR3 contains 17 residues. V dropped 4 bases and J dropped 0; count of bases not matched to a gene: 9. Germline V CDR1 and CDR2: MNHEY, SMNVEV (reference sequence).

Here the CDR3 reads CASSLGGTGAGDGYTF. CDR3 coding DNA: TGTGCCAGCAGTTTAGGAGGGACAGGGGCAGGGGACGGCTACACCTTC. This rearrangement joins TRBV28 to TRBJ1-2; 10 bases are a match to TRBD1. The CDR3 consists of 16 residues. The V gene end was trimmed by 2 bases and the J gene end by 8 bases; junction bases not matched to a gene: 11. Germline CDR1 and CDR2: MDHEN and SYDVKM.

This clone was recorded a few times. This chain joins TRBV20-1 and TRBJ2-1; D not certain. The CDR3 extends over 13 amino acids. Trimming took 3 bases from V and 8 from J, leaving 14 bases between them. The V gene's germline CDR1 is DFQATT and CDR2 SNEGSKA (reference sequence). The CDR3 nucleotides are TGCAGTGCTAGTCCTACGACTTTCTATGAGCAGTTCTTC. Its translation: CSASPTTFYEQFF.